This TCR beta chain appears in the sequencing data of a study of PD-1 and CTLA-4 blockade in melanoma. CDR1 and CDR2 from the germline V gene are SGHVS and FQNEAQ. V was pared by 10 bases and J by 6 bases, with 5 bases between. This CDR3 has 9 residues. Sequenced by immunoSEQ multiplex PCR; TCRdb stores in-frame clones only, minus some. The profile shows about 16,000 clones, roughly 73% of them singletons. V and J are TRBV7-8 and TRBJ2-3; D not resolved. The clonotype originates from a human donor with melanoma. The sequencing here drew on CD8+ T cells from peripheral blood, taken before anti-PD-1 treatment. The CDR3 reads CATSDTQYF. The DNA for the CDR3 is TGTGCCACATCGGATACGCAGTATTTT.